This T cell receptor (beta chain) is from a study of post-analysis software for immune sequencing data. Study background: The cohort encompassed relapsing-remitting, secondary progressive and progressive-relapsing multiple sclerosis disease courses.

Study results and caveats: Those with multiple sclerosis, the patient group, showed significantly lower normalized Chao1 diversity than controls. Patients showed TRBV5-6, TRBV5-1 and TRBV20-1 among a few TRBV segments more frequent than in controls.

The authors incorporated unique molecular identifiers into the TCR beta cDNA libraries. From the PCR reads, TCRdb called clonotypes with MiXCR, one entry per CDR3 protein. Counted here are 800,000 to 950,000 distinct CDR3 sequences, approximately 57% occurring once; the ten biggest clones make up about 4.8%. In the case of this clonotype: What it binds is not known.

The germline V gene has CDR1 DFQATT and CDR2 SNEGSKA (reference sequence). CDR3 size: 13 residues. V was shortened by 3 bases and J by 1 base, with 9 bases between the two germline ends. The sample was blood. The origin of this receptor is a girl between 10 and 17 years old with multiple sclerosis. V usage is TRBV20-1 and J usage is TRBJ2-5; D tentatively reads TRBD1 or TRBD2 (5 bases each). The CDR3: CSASGAIQETQYF. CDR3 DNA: TGCAGTGCTAGCGGGGCCATCCAAGAGACCCAGTACTTC.